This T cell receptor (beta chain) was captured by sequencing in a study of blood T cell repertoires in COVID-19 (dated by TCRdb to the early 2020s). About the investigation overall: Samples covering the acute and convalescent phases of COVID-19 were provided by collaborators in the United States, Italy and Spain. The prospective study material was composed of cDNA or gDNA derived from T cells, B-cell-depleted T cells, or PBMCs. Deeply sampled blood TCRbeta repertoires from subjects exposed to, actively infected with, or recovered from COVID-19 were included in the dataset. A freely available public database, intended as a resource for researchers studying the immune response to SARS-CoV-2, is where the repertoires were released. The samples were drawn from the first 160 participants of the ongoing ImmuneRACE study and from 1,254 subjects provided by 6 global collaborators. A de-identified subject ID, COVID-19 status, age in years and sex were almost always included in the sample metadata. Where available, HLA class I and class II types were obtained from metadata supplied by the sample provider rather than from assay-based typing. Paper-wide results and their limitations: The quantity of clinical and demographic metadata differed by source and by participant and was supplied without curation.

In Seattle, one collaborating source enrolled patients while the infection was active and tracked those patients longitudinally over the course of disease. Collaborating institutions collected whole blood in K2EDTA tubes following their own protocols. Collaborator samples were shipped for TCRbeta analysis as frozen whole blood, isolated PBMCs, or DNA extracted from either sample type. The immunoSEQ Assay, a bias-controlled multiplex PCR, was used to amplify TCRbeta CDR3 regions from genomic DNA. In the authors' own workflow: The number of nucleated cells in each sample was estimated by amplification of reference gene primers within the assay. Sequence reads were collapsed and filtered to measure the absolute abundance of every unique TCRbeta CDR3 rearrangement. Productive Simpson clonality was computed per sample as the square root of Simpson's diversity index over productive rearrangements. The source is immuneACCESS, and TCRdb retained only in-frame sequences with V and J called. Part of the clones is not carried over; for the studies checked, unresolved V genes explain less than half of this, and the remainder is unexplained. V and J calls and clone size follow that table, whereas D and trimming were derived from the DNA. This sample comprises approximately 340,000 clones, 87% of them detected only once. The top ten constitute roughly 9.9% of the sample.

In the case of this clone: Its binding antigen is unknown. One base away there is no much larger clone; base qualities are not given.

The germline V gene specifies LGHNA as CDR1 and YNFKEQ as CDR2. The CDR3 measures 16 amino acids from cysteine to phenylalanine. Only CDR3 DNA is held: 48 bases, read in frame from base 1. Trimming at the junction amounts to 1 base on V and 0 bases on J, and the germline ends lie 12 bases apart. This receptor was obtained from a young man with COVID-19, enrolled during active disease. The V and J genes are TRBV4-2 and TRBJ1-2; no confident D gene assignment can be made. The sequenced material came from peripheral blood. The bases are TGTGCCAGCAGCCAAGGGGAGGCAGGAGCTAACTATGGCTACACCTTC. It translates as CASSQGEAGANYGYTF.